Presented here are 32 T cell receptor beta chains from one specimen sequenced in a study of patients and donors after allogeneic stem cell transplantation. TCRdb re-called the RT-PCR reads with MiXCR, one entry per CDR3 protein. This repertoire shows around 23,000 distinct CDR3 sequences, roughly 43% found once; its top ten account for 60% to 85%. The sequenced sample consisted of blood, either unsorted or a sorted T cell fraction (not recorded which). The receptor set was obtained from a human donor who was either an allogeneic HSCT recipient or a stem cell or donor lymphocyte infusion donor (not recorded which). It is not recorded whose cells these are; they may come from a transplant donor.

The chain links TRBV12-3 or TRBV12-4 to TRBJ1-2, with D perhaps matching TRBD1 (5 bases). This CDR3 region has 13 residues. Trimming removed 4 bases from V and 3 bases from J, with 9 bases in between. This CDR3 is CASSSTADYGYTF. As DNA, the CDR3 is TGTGCCAGCAGTTCGACAGCGGACTATGGCTACACCTTC.

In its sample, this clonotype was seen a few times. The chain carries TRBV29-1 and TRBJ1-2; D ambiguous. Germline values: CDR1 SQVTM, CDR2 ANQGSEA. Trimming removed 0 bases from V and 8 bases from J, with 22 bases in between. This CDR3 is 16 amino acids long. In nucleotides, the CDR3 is TGCAGCGTTGAAGATAACGCACGCCCCCTCACTAACGGCTACACCTTC. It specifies CSVEDNARPLTNGYTF.

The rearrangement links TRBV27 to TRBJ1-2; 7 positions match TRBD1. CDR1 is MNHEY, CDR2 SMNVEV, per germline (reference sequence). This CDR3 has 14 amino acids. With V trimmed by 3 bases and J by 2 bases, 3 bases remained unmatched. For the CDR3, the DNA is TGTGCCAGCAGTTTGGGCAGGGGGAACTATGGCTACACCTTC. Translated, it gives CASSLGRGNYGYTF.

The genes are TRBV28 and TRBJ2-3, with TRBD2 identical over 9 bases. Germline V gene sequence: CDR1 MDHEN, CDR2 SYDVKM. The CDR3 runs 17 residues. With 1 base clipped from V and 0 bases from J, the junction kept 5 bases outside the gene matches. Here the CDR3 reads CASSLFAGGPSTDTQYF. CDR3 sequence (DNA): TGTGCCAGCAGTTTATTCGCGGGAGGGCCAAGCACAGATACGCAGTATTTT.

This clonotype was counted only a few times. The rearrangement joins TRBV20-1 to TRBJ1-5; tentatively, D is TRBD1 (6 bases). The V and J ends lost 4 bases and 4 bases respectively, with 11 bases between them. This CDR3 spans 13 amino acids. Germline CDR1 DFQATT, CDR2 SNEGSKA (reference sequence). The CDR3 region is CSAMIGGNQPQHF. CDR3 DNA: TGCAGTGCTATGATAGGGGGAAATCAGCCCCAGCATTTT.

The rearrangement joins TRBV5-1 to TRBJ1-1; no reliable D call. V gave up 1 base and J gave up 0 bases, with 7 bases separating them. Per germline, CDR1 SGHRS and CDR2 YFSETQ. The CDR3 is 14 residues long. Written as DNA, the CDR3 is TGCGCCAGCAGCTTGTACAGCCTGAACACTGAAGCTTTCTTT. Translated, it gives CASSLYSLNTEAFF.

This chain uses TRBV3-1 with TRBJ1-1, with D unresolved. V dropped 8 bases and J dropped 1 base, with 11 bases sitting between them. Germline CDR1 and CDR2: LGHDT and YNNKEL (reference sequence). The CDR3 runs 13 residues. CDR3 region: CASGGLKNTEAFF. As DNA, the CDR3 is TGTGCCAGCGGTGGTCTGAAGAACACTGAAGCTTTCTTT.

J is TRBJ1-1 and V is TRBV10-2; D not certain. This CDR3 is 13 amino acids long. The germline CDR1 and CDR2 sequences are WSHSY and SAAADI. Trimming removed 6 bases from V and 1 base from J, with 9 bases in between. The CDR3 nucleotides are TGCGCCAGCAGGGACTCGGCGAACACTGAAGCTTTCTTT. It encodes CASRDSANTEAFF.

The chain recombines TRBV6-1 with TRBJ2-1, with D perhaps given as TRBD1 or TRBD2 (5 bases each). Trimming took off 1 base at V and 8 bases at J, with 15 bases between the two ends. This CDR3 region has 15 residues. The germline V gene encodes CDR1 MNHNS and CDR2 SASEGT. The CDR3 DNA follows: TGTGCCAGCAGTGAAGTTCCAGGGACGGTCGATGAGCAGTTCTTC. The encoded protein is CASSEVPGTVDEQFF.

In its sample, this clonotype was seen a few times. In DNA form, the CDR3 reads TGCAGTGCCCCGACAGGGAAATATCAGCCCCAGCATTTT. The encoded protein is CSAPTGKYQPQHF. This chain joins TRBV20-1 and TRBJ1-5, with TRBD1 identical over 7 bases. CDR1 is DFQATT, CDR2 SNEGSKA, per germline (reference sequence). The CDR3 consists of 13 residues. Trimming cost V 6 bases and J 5 bases; bases outside gene matches: 7.

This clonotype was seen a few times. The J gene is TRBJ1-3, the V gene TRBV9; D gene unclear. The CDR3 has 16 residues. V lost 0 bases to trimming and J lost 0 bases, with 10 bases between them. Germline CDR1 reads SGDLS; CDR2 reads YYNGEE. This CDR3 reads CASSVGAKLSGNTIYF. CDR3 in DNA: TGTGCCAGCAGCGTAGGGGCGAAACTCTCTGGAAACACCATATATTTT.

The chain's CDR3 is CASSFSWVGEQFF. DNA for the CDR3: TGTGCCAGCAGTTTTTCATGGGTGGGTGAGCAGTTCTTC. The chain combines TRBV12-3 or TRBV12-4 with TRBJ2-1; D not resolved. The CDR3 is made up of 13 amino acids. V dropped 3 bases and J dropped 9 bases, with 12 bases sitting between them.

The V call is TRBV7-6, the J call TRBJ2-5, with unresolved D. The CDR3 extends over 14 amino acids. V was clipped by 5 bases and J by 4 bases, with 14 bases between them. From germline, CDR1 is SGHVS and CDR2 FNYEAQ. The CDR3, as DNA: TGTGCCAGCAGCAAGATCTCCGGGCCAGAGACCCAGTACTTC. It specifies CASSKISGPETQYF.

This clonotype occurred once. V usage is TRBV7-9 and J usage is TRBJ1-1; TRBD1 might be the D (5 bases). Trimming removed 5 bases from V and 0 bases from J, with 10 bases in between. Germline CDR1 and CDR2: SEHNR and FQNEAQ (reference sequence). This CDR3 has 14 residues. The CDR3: CASSRQSMNTEAFF. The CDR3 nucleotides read TGTGCCAGCAGCCGACAGTCCATGAACACTGAAGCTTTCTTT.

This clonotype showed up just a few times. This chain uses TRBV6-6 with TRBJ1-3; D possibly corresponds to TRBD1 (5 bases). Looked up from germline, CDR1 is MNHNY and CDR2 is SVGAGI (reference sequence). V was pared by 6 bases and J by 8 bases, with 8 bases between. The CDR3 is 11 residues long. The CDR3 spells CASSVGDTIYF. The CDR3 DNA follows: TGTGCCAGCAGCGTAGGGGACACCATATATTTT.

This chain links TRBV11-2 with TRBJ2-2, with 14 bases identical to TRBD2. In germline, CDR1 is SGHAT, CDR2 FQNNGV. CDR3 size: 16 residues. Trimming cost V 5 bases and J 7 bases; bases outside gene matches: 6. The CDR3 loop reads CASSPTSGGAVGELFF. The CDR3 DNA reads TGTGCCAGCAGCCCGACTAGCGGGGGGGCGGTCGGGGAGCTGTTTTTT.

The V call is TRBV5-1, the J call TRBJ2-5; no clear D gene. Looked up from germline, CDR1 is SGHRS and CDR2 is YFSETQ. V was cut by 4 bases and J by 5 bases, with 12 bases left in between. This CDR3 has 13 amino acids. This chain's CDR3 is CASSPEGWETQYF. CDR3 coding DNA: TGCGCCAGCAGCCCGGAAGGGTGGGAGACCCAGTACTTC. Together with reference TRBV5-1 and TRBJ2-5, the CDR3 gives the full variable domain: KAGVTQTPRYLIKTRGQQVTLSCSPISGHRSVSWYQQTPGQGLQFLFEYFSETQRNKGNFPGRFSGRQFSNSRSEMNVSTLELGDSALYLCASSPEGWETQYFGPGTRLLVL.

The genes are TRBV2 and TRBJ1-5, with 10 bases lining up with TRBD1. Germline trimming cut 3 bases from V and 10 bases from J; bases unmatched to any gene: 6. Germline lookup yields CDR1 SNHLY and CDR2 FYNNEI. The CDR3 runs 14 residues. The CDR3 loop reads CASSEGTGVPPQHF. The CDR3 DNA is TGTGCCAGCAGTGAGGGGACAGGGGTTCCCCCCCAGCATTTT.

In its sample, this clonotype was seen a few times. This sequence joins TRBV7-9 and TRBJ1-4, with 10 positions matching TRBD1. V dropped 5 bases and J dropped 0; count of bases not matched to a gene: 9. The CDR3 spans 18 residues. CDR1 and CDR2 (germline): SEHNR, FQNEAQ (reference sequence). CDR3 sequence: CASSKAGTGDATNEKLFF. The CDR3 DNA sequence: TGTGCCAGCAGCAAAGCCGGGACAGGGGATGCAACTAATGAAAAACTGTTTTTT.

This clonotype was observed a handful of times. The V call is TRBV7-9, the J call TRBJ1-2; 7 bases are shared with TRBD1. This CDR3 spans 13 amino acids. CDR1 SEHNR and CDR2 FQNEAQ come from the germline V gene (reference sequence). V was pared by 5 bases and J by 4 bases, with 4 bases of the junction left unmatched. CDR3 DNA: TGTGCCAGCAGCCGGACAGGCCTCTATGGCTACACCTTC. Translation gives CASSRTGLYGYTF.

The CDR3 here is CASSPETSRPFYEQYF. Here the CDR3 DNA reads TGTGCCAGCAGTCCCGAGACCTCGCGACCCTTCTACGAGCAGTACTTC. V usage is TRBV6-1 and J usage is TRBJ2-7; D is unclear. CDR3 length: 16 amino acids. V shed 5 bases and J shed 3 bases, with 20 bases lying between them. Germline CDR1 MNHNS, CDR2 SASEGT.

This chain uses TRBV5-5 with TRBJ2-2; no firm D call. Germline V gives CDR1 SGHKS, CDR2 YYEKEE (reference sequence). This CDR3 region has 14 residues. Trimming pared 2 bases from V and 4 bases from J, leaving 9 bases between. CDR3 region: CASSFPPGTGELFF. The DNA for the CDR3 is TGTGCCAGCAGCTTTCCTCCGGGCACCGGGGAGCTGTTTTTT.

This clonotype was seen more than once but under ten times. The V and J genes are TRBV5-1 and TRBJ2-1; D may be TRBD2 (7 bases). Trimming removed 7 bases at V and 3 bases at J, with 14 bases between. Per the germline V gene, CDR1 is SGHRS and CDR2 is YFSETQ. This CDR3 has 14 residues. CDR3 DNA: TGCGCCAGCTCGGGGGGCGCCGACTACAATGAGCAGTTCTTC. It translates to CASSGGADYNEQFF. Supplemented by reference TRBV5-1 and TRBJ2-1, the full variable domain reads KAGVTQTPRYLIKTRGQQVTLSCSPISGHRSVSWYQQTPGQGLQFLFEYFSETQRNKGNFPGRFSGRQFSNSRSEMNVSTLELGDSALYLCASSGGADYNEQFFGPGTRLTVL.

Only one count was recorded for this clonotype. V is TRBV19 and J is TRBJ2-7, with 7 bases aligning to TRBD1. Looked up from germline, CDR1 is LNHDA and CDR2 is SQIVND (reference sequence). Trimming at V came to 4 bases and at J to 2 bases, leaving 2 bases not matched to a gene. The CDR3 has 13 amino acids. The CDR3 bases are TGTGCCAGTAGTAGGGACAGCCCCTACGAGCAGTACTTC. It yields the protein CASSRDSPYEQYF.

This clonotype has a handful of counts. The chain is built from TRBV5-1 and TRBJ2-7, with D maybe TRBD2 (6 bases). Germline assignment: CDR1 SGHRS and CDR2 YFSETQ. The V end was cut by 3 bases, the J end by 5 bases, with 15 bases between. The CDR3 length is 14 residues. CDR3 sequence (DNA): TGCGCCAGCAGCTCTCGGACAAGGGAGGACGAGCAGTACTTC. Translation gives CASSSRTREDEQYF. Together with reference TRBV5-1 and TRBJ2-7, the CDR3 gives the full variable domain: KAGVTQTPRYLIKTRGQQVTLSCSPISGHRSVSWYQQTPGQGLQFLFEYFSETQRNKGNFPGRFSGRQFSNSRSEMNVSTLELGDSALYLCASSSRTREDEQYFGPGTRLTVT.

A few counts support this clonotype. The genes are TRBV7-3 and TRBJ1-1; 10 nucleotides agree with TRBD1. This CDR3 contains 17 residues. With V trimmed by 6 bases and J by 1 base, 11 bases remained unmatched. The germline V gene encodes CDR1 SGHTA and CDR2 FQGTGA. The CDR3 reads CASRLAVGTGENTEAFF. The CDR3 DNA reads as TGTGCCAGCAGACTAGCGGTGGGGACAGGGGAGAACACTGAAGCTTTCTTT.

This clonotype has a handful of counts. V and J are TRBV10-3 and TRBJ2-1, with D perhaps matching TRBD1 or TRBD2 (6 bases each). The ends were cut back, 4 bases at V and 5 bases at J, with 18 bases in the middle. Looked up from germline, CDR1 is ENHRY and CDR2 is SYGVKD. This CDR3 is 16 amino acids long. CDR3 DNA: TGTGCCATCAGTGCTGCCGGGACATGGGAGGACAATGAGCAGTTCTTC. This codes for CAISAAGTWEDNEQFF.

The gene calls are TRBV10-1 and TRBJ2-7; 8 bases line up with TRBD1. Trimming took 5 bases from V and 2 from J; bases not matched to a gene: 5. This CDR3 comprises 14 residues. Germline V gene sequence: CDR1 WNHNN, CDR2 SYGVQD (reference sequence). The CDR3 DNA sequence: TGCGCCAGCAGTTTTGACAGGGGCCCCTACGAGCAGTACTTC. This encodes CASSFDRGPYEQYF.

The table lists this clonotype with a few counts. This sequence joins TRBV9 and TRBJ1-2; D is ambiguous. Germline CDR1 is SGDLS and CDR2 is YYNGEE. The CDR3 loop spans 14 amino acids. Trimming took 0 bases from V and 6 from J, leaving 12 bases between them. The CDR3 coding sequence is TGTGCCAGCAGCGTAGTTACAGCTATGCATGGCTACACCTTC. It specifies CASSVVTAMHGYTF.

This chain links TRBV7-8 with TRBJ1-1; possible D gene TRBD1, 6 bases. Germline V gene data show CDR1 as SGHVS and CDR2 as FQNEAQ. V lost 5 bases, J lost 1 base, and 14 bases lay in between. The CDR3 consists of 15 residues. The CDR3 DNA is TGTGCCAGCAGCCCACAGGGAGCGGCGAACACTGAAGCTTTCTTT. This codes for CASSPQGAANTEAFF.

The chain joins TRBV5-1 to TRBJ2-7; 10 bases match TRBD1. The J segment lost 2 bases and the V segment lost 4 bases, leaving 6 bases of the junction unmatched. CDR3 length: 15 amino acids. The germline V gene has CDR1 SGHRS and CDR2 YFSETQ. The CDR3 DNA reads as TGCGCCAGCAGCCTCAGGACAGGGGGGACCTACGAGCAGTACTTC. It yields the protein CASSLRTGGTYEQYF.

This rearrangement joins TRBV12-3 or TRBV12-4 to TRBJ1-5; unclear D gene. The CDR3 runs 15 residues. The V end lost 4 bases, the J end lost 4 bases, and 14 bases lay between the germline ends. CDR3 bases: TGTGCCAGCAGTTACATGAGTATAGGGAATCAGCCCCAGCATTTT. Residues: CASSYMSIGNQPQHF.